The rows below give T cell receptor beta chains drawn from one sample of a study of T cell changes during pregnancy in multiple sclerosis. Only in-frame clones appear in the TCRdb table, and some are missing; sequencing was by immunoSEQ multiplex PCR. The sample lists tens of thousands of clones; more than 85% were seen once. The sequences come from peripheral blood, collected in the first trimester of pregnancy. The source of these receptors is a female donor with multiple sclerosis, enrolled in a pregnancy study. The conserved cysteine and the conserved F or W are not part of the CDR3 here. Each record gives: V gene, clone size, J gene, CDR3 protein. The size entry is marked missing in some rows and otherwise reads once, few, many or a size class.

TRBV19,.,TRBJ2-2,ASSPSGLVNTGELF
TRBV2,.,TRBJ2-3,ASSVAESNTDTQY
TRBV7-9,.,TRBJ2-7,ASSLALTSGSYEQY
TRBV10-3,.,TRBJ2-1,AISEGLAGGNEQF
TRBV28,.,TRBJ2-1,ASSRTSGSAYNEQF
TRBV9,.,TRBJ2-1,ASSVGQTRTSGSNEQF
TRBV6-6,.,TRBJ2-7,ASKGLDSYEQY
TRBV7-9,.,TRBJ2-2,ASPMGPGELF
TRBV11-2,.,TRBJ2-7,ASSLDLGQGRYEQY
TRBV2,.,TRBJ2-7,ASSGIEAGGYEQY
TRBV6-5,.,TRBJ1-1,ASSYSSGGFTEAF
TRBV6-1,.,TRBJ2-7,ASSRGQVYEQY
TRBV27,.,TRBJ1-1,ASSRRIGTGGTEAF
TRBV19,.,TRBJ2-2,ATTNRGGTGELF
TRBV28,.,TRBJ2-7,ASSSTGVEQY
TRBV9,.,TRBJ1-3,ASSVGEGAGNTIY
TRBV7-2,.,TRBJ2-7,ASSLNRGPNEQY
TRBV27,.,TRBJ2-7,ASSGESQRALISYEQY
TRBV19,few,TRBJ1-5,ASSWTVNQPQH
TRBV6-1,.,TRBJ2-7,ASSGLAGGPYEQY
TRBV27,.,TRBJ1-2,ASGGQVNYGYT
TRBV6-5,.,TRBJ1-4,ASSRTGANEKLF
TRBV6-4,.,TRBJ2-1,ASATDRTSGEQF
TRBV29-1,.,TRBJ2-7,SVAHRGGYEQY
TRBV7-9,.,TRBJ1-1,ASRRTGAGYKNTEAF
TRBV7-2,.,TRBJ1-5,ASSRDRGQPQH
TRBV5-4,once,TRBJ2-7,ASSLLLAGISYEQY
TRBV4-1,.,TRBJ1-1,ASSPLPGQGISAF
TRBV27,.,TRBJ1-5,ASSLPGQAGGNQPQH
TRBV29-1,once,TRBJ2-3,SVERVAGGTDTQY
TRBV6-4,.,TRBJ2-1,ASSDAASGTYNEQF
TRBV30,.,TRBJ1-1,AWEPTETGGRTEAF
TRBV7-9,.,TRBJ1-2,ASSLTGGADGYT
TRBV5-8,.,TRBJ1-5,ASSLLRERLNQPQH
TRBV19,.,TRBJ2-1,ASSSRLGANEQF
TRBV12-5,.,TRBJ2-7,ASGLSRASSGVGEQY
TRBV7-8,.,TRBJ1-2,ASTDGGARGYT
TRBV6-6,.,TRBJ2-1,ASRPGQGASDGTF
TRBV5-1,few,TRBJ2-7,ASSSVPTESSYEQY
TRBV5-1,.,TRBJ1-1,ASSQGTTPNTEAF
TRBV6-5,.,TRBJ1-1,ASSRLRNTEAF
TRBV27,.,TRBJ1-5,ASSLTGGSNQPQH
TRBV18,.,TRBJ2-1,ASSPTGDEYNEQF
TRBV30,once,TRBJ2-7,ASEQGYEQY
TRBV7-7,.,TRBJ1-2,ASSLGSKQGADYYGYT
TRBV5-6,.,TRBJ2-5,ASDRDGLQETQY
TRBV5-1,.,TRBJ1-1,ASSLESVGVHAF
TRBV19,.,TRBJ1-1,ASSQGTGARGTEAF